What follows is one T cell receptor beta chain and its context. This CDR3 has 20 amino acids. V dropped 7 bases and J dropped 0; count of bases not matched to a gene: 15. CDR1 MNHEY and CDR2 SMNVEV come from the germline V gene (reference sequence). The sample originates from a study of T-cell memory formation after mild COVID-19. Study-wide context: In these data, TCR clusters were largely donor specific.

TCRdb analysed the 5' RACE reads with MiXCR anew, one entry per CDR3 protein. The sample shows about 450,000 distinct CDR3 sequences, 23% of them seen only once. Sample: PBMCs or a T cell subset sorted from them (not recorded which). This clonotype originated in an adult woman who had mild COVID-19 (a few samples of this study predate the infection). Cell type and time point are not known. The rearrangement uses TRBV27 and TRBJ2-1, with 13 bases that match TRBD2. The CDR3 region has the DNA TGTGCCAGCAAATCCCCCACTAGCGGGGGGGTATACTACTCCTACAATGAGCAGTTCTTC. Translation gives CASKSPTSGGVYYSYNEQFF.